The subject of this entry is one T cell receptor beta chain. Recruited during active infection, patients (from Seattle) were subsequently followed longitudinally. The data belong to a study of blood T cell repertoires in COVID-19. Sequencing used immunoSEQ multiplex PCR; TCRdb keeps in-frame clones, though not all of them. This table holds about 200,000 clones, 70% to 90% found once. Trimming took 4 bases from V and 2 from J, leaving 17 bases between them. CDR1 and CDR2 from the germline V gene are SGHAT and FQDESV (reference sequence). This CDR3 has 16 residues. Sequencing was done on a sample of peripheral blood. The chain carries TRBV11-1 and TRBJ2-5; the D gene is possibly TRBD1 (6 bases). This clonotype originated in a man in his fifties with COVID-19, enrolled during active disease. This CDR3 reads CASSSRVARGQETQYF. Written as DNA, the CDR3 is TGTGCCAGCAGCTCACGAGTGGCGAGGGGGCAAGAGACCCAGTACTTC.